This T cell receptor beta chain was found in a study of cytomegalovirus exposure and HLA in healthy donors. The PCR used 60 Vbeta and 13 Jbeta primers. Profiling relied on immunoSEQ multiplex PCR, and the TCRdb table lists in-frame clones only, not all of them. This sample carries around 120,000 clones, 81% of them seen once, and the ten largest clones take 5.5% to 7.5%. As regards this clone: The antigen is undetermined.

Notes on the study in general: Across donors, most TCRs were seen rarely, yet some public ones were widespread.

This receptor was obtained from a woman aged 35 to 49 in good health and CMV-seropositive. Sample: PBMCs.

Written as DNA, the CDR3 is TGTGCCAGTAGCACGACAGGGAACTATGGCTACACCTTC. It specifies CASSTTGNYGYTF. The chain combines TRBV19 with TRBJ1-2; 7 positions match TRBD1. Germline CDR1 LNHDA, CDR2 SQIVND (reference sequence). The CDR3 is made up of 13 amino acids. Losses at the gene ends were 6 bases for V and 2 bases for J; bases not matched to a gene: 3.